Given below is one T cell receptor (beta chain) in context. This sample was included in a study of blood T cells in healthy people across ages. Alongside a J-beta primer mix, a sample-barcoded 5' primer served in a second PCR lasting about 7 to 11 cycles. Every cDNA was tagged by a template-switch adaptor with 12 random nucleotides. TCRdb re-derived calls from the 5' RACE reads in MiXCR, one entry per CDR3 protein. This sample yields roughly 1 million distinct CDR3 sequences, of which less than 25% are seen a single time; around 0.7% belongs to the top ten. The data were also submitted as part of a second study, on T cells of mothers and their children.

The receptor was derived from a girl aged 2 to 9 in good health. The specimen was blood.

CDR3 DNA sequence: TGTGCCAGCAGCCGTGGACAGGTGGGTCTCCACGAGCAGTACTTC. It yields the protein CASSRGQVGLHEQYF. The chain combines TRBV11-3 with TRBJ2-7, with 7 bases aligning to TRBD1. The CDR3 is made up of 15 amino acids. J was trimmed by 5 bases and V by 5 bases; bases with no gene match: 12. Germline V gene sequence: CDR1 SGHNT, CDR2 YENEEA.